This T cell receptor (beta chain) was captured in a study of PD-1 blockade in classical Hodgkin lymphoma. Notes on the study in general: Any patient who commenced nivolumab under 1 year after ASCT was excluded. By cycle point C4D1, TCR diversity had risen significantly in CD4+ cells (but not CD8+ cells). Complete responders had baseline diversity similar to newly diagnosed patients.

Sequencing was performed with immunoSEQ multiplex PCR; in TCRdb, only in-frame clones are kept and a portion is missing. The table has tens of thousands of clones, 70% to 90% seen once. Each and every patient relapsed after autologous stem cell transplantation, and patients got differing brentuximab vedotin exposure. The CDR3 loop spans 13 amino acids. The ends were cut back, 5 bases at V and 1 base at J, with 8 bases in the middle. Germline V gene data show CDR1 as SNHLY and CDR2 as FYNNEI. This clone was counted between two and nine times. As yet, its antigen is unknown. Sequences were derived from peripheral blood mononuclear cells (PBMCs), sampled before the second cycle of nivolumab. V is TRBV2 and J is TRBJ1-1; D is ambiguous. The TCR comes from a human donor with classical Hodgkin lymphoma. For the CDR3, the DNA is TGTGCCAGCAGTTCCGGAGAGAACACTGAAGCTTTCTTT. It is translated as CASSSGENTEAFF.